These 25 T cell receptor beta chains came from one sample sequenced in a study of cytomegalovirus exposure and HLA in healthy donors (dated by TCRdb to about 2017). The receptor library was made with the immunoSEQ multiplex PCR assay. A mixture of 60 forward primers for TCR Vbeta segments and 13 reverse primers for TCR Jbeta segments was used in the multiplex PCR. Imported from immuneACCESS, the table was reduced by TCRdb to in-frame sequences with V and J called. These copies leave out some clones; in studies compared against another copy, an unresolved V gene accounts for under half, and the cause of the remainder is not known. Here the sample has about 110,000 clones; 70% to 85% occur a single time. The top ten hold roughly 2.5% of the sample. Sequenced sample: PBMCs. The receptors come from a woman aged 18-35 years in good health and CMV-seronegative.

The chain links TRBV5-1 to TRBJ2-7; D not certain. The CDR3 is 12 amino acids. The germline CDR1 and CDR2 sequences are SGHRS and YFSETQ. V gave up 0 bases and J gave up 6 bases, with 7 bases separating them. CDR3 sequence: CASSLAGGEQYF. The CDR3 DNA reads TGCGCCAGCAGCTTGGCCGGTGGCGAGCAGTACTTC.

The rearrangement joins TRBV15 to TRBJ1-5; 7 bases fit TRBD1. V gave up 0 bases and J gave up 2 bases; unmatched junction bases: 7. The CDR3 has 17 residues. Germline V lookup: CDR1 LNHNV, CDR2 YYDKDF (reference sequence). The CDR3 here is CATSRDLGGEGNQPQHF. As DNA, the CDR3 is TGTGCCACCAGCAGAGATCTAGGGGGCGAGGGCAATCAGCCCCAGCATTTT. The variable domain in full, completed from reference TRBV15 and TRBJ1-5, reads DAMVIQNPRYQVTQFGKPVTLSCSQTLNHNVMYWYQQKSSQAPKLLFHYYDKDFNNEADTPDNFQSRRPNTSFCFLDIRSPGLGDTAMYLCATSRDLGGEGNQPQHFGDGTRLSIL.

The J gene is TRBJ1-4, the V gene TRBV18; TRBD1 agrees at 9 bases. Germline CDR1 reads KGHSH; CDR2 reads LQKENI. Germline trimming cut 3 bases from V and 13 bases from J; bases unmatched to any gene: 9. The CDR3 length is 14 residues. In nucleotides, the CDR3 is TGTGCCAGCTCACCGCCGGGACAGGGTGAAGTACTGTTTTTT. Protein sequence: CASSPPGQGEVLFF. The full variable domain, its missing parts supplied by reference TRBV18 and TRBJ1-4, is NAGVMQNPRHLVRRRGQEARLRCSPMKGHSHVYWYRQLPEEGLKFMVYLQKENIIDESGMPKERFSAEFPKEGPSILRIQQVVRGDSAAYFCASSPPGQGEVLFFGSGTQLSVL.

This sequence joins TRBV5-4 and TRBJ1-2; D is ambiguous. Germline-derived CDR1 and CDR2 are SGHNT and YYREEE (reference sequence). This CDR3 contains 13 residues. With 1 base removed from V and 8 bases from J, the gap between germline ends came to 12 bases. CDR3 sequence: CASSLRGGIGYTF. CDR3 DNA sequence: TGTGCCAGCAGCTTGAGAGGAGGGATCGGCTACACCTTC.

V gene TRBV2 combines with J gene TRBJ2-4; D ambiguous. Trimming stripped 4 bases from V and 2 bases from J, with 9 bases between. CDR1 and CDR2 (germline): SNHLY, FYNNEI. The CDR3 has 14 residues. The CDR3 loop reads CASSALFTKNIQYF. The CDR3 bases are TGTGCCAGCAGTGCCCTCTTTACCAAAAACATTCAGTACTTC. Looking up the rest from reference TRBV2 and TRBJ2-4 gives the full variable domain: EPEVTQTPSHQVTQMGQEVILRCVPISNHLYFYWYRQILGQKVEFLVSFYNNEISEKSEIFDDQFSVERPDGSNFTLKIRSTKLEDSAMYFCASSALFTKNIQYFGAGTRLSVL.

Points on this clone: One end of the junction varies from germline; a read error may be responsible. The CDR3 loop reads CASSLGSGNAGELFF. The CDR3 bases are TGTGCCAGCAGCTTGGGTTCAGGGAACGCCGGGGAGCTGTTTTTT. The chain couples TRBV5-5 to TRBJ2-2; possible D gene TRBD1, 5 bases. The CDR3 runs 15 residues. Germline V lookup: CDR1 SGHKS, CDR2 YYEKEE (reference sequence).

This clone was detected only a few times. The chain joins TRBV6-5 to TRBJ2-2; D call uncertain. CDR1 is MNHEY and CDR2 is SVGAGI in the germline V gene. The V end was cut by 4 bases, the J end by 6 bases, with 3 bases between. This CDR3 is 11 amino acids long. The CDR3 DNA reads TGTGCCAGCAGTTCTCCCGGGGAGCTGTTTTTT. Protein sequence: CASSSPGELFF.

J is TRBJ1-1 and V is TRBV5-4, with a tentative D call TRBD1 (5 bases). With 0 bases removed from V and 4 bases from J, the gap between germline ends came to 16 bases. This CDR3 contains 16 residues. Germline-derived CDR1 and CDR2 are SGHNT and YYREEE (reference sequence). The DNA for the CDR3 is TGTGCCAGCAGCTTGGCGGCGTTAGACGGGGGCACTGAAGCTTTCTTT. It encodes CASSLAALDGGTEAFF.

The chain recombines TRBV11-3 with TRBJ2-1; 7 bases align to TRBD1. J was trimmed by 8 bases and V by 1 base; bases with no gene match: 8. The CDR3 runs to 15 residues. Germline V gene lookup returns CDR1 SGHNT and CDR2 YENEEA. The CDR3 region is CASSLAQGIRDEQFF. In DNA form, the CDR3 reads TGTGCCAGCAGCTTAGCACAGGGGATTCGGGATGAGCAGTTCTTC.

The rearrangement links TRBV2 to TRBJ1-2, with D perhaps TRBD1 (5 bases). Germline assignment: CDR1 SNHLY and CDR2 FYNNEI. The CDR3 spans 14 residues. V shed 3 bases and J shed 8 bases, with 16 bases lying between them. This CDR3 reads CASSDRRGGSGYTF. The DNA for the CDR3 is TGTGCCAGCAGTGACAGACGGGGGGGGAGCGGCTACACCTTC.

The J gene is TRBJ1-2, the V gene TRBV6-1; 7 bases are shared with TRBD1. The CDR3 loop spans 14 amino acids. The J segment lost 4 bases and the V segment lost 7 bases, leaving 9 bases of the junction unmatched. The germline CDR1 and CDR2 sequences are MNHNS and SASEGT. Here the CDR3 DNA reads TGTGCCAGCACCGAAAGGGGGCTCGGCTATGGCTACACCTTC. It is translated as CASTERGLGYGYTF.

The chain has TRBV7-9 and TRBJ1-5, with D tentatively TRBD1 (5 bases). Looked up from germline, CDR1 is SEHNR and CDR2 is FQNEAQ (reference sequence). Trimming removed 5 bases from V and 4 bases from J, with 9 bases in between. The CDR3 consists of 13 residues. The CDR3 sequence is CASSPRDNQPQHF. In DNA form, the CDR3 reads TGTGCCAGCAGCCCCAGGGATAATCAGCCCCAGCATTTT. Full variable domain (missing parts from reference TRBV7-9 and TRBJ1-5): DTGVSQNPRHKITKRGQNVTFRCDPISEHNRLYWYRQTLGQGPEFLTYFQNEAQLEKSRLLSDRFSAERPKGSFSTLEIQRTEQGDSAMYLCASSPRDNQPQHFGDGTRLSIL.

Written as DNA, the CDR3 is TGTGCCAGCAGCTCACAGGGGCCCCTATTTGGACCCCTCCACTTT. It is translated as CASSSQGPLFGPLHF. The V call is TRBV2, the J call TRBJ1-6; 7 nucleotides agree with TRBD1. V was pared by 6 bases and J by 12 bases, with 14 bases of the junction left unmatched. There are 15 residues in the CDR3. Germline CDR1 and CDR2: SNHLY and FYNNEI.

This chain connects TRBV5-4 to TRBJ2-1, with 10 bases that match TRBD2. V shed 0 bases and J 9 bases; nucleotides not matched to a gene: 12. Per the germline V gene, CDR1 is SGHNT and CDR2 is YYREEE (reference sequence). This CDR3 has 17 amino acids. CDR3 coding DNA: TGTGCCAGCAGCTTGGAGCTCTGGTCGAGCGGGAGGGGTGAGCAGTTCTTC. Amino acids: CASSLELWSSGRGEQFF.

This clone was seen just once. The V call is TRBV7-2, the J call TRBJ1-5, with 8 positions matching TRBD1. Looked up from germline, CDR1 is SGHTA and CDR2 is FQGNSA. CDR3 length: 15 residues. The ends lost 4 bases at V and 3 bases at J; junction bases unmatched: 5. The CDR3 sequence is CASSYRTGYNQPQHF. The CDR3 DNA follows: TGTGCCAGCAGCTATAGGACAGGGTACAATCAGCCCCAGCATTTT.

This chain joins TRBV28 and TRBJ1-1; possibly TRBD1 for D (5 bases). Trimming stripped 7 bases from V and 0 bases from J, with 9 bases between. Germline V gives CDR1 MDHEN, CDR2 SYDVKM. The CDR3 is 13 amino acids. CDR3 nucleotide sequence: TGTGCCAGCACTCCGGACATGAACACTGAAGCTTTCTTT. Protein: CASTPDMNTEAFF. Full variable domain (rest looked up from reference TRBV28 and TRBJ1-1): DVKVTQSSRYLVKRTGEKVFLECVQDMDHENMFWYRQDPGLGLRLIYFSYDVKMKEKGDIPEGYSVSREKKERFSLILESASTNQTSMYLCASTPDMNTEAFFGQGTRLTVV.

The V call is TRBV5-8, the J call TRBJ1-5; D is ambiguous. Trimming took 2 bases from V and 7 from J, leaving 7 bases between them. CDR3 size: 12 residues. Germline lookup yields CDR1 SGHTS and CDR2 YDEGEE. In DNA, the CDR3 is TGTGCCAGCAGCTTTAGATCCCAGCCCCAGCATTTT. It codes for CASSFRSQPQHF.

The chain links TRBV28 to TRBJ2-2, with D possibly being TRBD1 (5 bases). CDR1 and CDR2 from the germline V gene are MDHEN and SYDVKM. Trimming left V 4 bases short and J 0 bases short, with 9 bases between. The CDR3 is 15 amino acids. The CDR3 region is CASSSVGANTGELFF. CDR3 nucleotide sequence: TGTGCCAGCAGTTCCGTAGGGGCGAACACCGGGGAGCTGTTTTTT.

Turning to this clone: Additional DNA sequences in this sample encode the identical CDR3. The V and J genes are TRBV6-6 and TRBJ1-5; D is perhaps TRBD1 (5 bases). Germline V gives CDR1 MNHNY, CDR2 SVGAGI (reference sequence). Trimming removed 2 bases at V and 4 bases at J, with 6 bases between. The CDR3 is 13 residues long. CDR3 sequence: CASSYGGNQPQHF. The CDR3 DNA reads as TGTGCCAGCAGTTACGGGGGGAATCAGCCCCAGCATTTT.

The rearrangement links TRBV28 to TRBJ1-3, with 10 positions matching TRBD1. Trimming removed 5 bases from V and 7 bases from J; junction bases left unmatched: 8. This CDR3 spans 15 amino acids. The germline V gene has CDR1 MDHEN and CDR2 SYDVKM. CDR3 in amino acids: CASSLDRGQGNTIYF. The CDR3 nucleotides are TGTGCCAGCAGTCTTGACAGGGGGCAGGGTAACACCATATATTTT.

The chain is built from TRBV28 and TRBJ1-3; D gene ambiguous. In germline, CDR1 is MDHEN, CDR2 SYDVKM. The length of the CDR3 is 11 residues. The ends were cut back, 6 bases at V and 4 bases at J, with 4 bases in the middle. CDR3 sequence reads: CASSRGNTIYF. CDR3 nucleotides: TGTGCCAGCAGCAGGGGAAACACCATATATTTT.

As concerns this clone: Its ends do not fully match the called genes, so a read error is possible. The chain couples TRBV28 to TRBJ2-7; 11 bases fit TRBD2. The length of the CDR3 is 15 residues. Per germline, CDR1 MDHEN and CDR2 SYDVKM. The CDR3 loop is CASSVGTSGAYGQYF. For the CDR3, the DNA is TGTGCCAGCAGTGTAGGGACTAGCGGCGCCTACGGGCAGTACTTC.

The chain recombines TRBV5-1 with TRBJ1-2; tentatively, D is TRBD1 (5 bases). The V gene lost 4 bases and the J gene lost 7 bases, with 17 bases spanning the gap. The CDR3 has 14 amino acids. CDR1 and CDR2 (germline): SGHRS, YFSETQ. This chain's CDR3 is CASSPSSGGAGYTF. For the CDR3, the DNA is TGCGCCAGCAGCCCTTCTTCAGGTGGGGCTGGCTACACCTTC.

V gene TRBV18 combines with J gene TRBJ2-5; possible D gene TRBD1, 6 bases. The germline V gene encodes CDR1 KGHSH and CDR2 LQKENI. The CDR3 sequence is 13 residues long. The germline V and J ends were trimmed by 6 bases and 14 bases, with 22 bases remaining between them. CDR3 sequence: CASSQLADREPYF. DNA for the CDR3: TGTGCCAGCTCGCAACTTGCGGACAGAGAGCCCTACTTC.

The chain employs TRBV5-1 and TRBJ2-7, with D maybe TRBD2 (6 bases). This CDR3 region has 16 residues. V was clipped by 0 bases and J by 6 bases, with 19 bases between them. Germline loops: CDR1 SGHRS, CDR2 YFSETQ. CDR3 nucleotide sequence: TGCGCCAGCAGCTTGGATTCTTGGGGAGGTACCGCCGAGCAGTACTTC. This translates into CASSLDSWGGTAEQYF.